This T cell receptor (beta chain) was identified in a study of control samples from healthy donors and cancer patients. Here immunoSEQ multiplex PCR was the method, and the copy in TCRdb shows in-frame clones only, minus some. The table includes 150,000 to 200,000 clones, about 86% detected once. V lost 5 bases, J lost 2 bases, and 9 bases stayed unmatched. Germline V lookup: CDR1 MDHEN, CDR2 SYDVKM. The CDR3 runs to 16 residues. The receptor was isolated from a man between 18 and 29 years old in good health. Sample: blood. The chain links TRBV28 to TRBJ2-5, with 9 bases matching TRBD2. CDR3 in DNA: TGTGCCAGCAGTGCGCAGGTCAGCGGGGGGCAAGAGACCCAGTACTTC. Protein: CASSAQVSGGQETQYF.